This T cell receptor beta chain emerged from a study of T cell changes during pregnancy in multiple sclerosis. Germline values: CDR1 SEHNR, CDR2 FQNEAQ (reference sequence). J was trimmed by 6 bases and V by 5 bases; bases with no gene match: 8. The CDR3 is made up of 15 amino acids. Sequencing was performed with immunoSEQ multiplex PCR; in TCRdb, only in-frame clones are kept and a portion is missing. Here the sample spans about 60,000 clones, roughly 92% being singletons. Material: CD8+ T cells from peripheral blood mononuclear cells, obtained in the second trimester of pregnancy. The chain carries TRBV7-9 and TRBJ2-1; 9 positions match TRBD2. The clonotype originates from a female donor with multiple sclerosis, enrolled in a pregnancy study. The CDR3 region has the DNA TGTGCCAGCAGCGGTAGCGGGAGAGGAAGCAATGAGCAGTTCTTC. This translates into CASSGSGRGSNEQFF.